Following are 13 T cell receptor beta chains from one sample sequenced in a study of blood T cell repertoires in COVID-19. TCRdb's copy holds only in-frame clones and misses some; the assay was immunoSEQ multiplex PCR. The data hold 150,000 to 200,000 clones, with around 79% observed a single time. The sample comprised peripheral blood. All receptors come from a woman aged 40-49 years with COVID-19, enrolled during active disease.

The chain joins TRBV12-3 or TRBV12-4 to TRBJ1-3; D is unresolved. The CDR3 runs to 12 residues. V was cut by 7 bases and J by 4 bases, with 8 bases left in between. Here the CDR3 reads CASILQGNTIYF. CDR3 DNA: TGTGCCAGCATCCTACAGGGAAACACCATATATTTT.

The chain carries TRBV15 and TRBJ2-2; D uncertain. Trimming cost V 4 bases and J 5 bases, with 11 bases left between them. This CDR3 has 14 residues. The germline V gene has CDR1 LNHNV and CDR2 YYDKDF (reference sequence). The CDR3 sequence is CATSTLRQTGELFF. Here the CDR3 DNA reads TGTGCCACCAGCACCCTCAGGCAGACCGGGGAGCTGTTTTTT.

J is TRBJ2-7 and V is TRBV25-1, with 8 bases fitting TRBD1. J was trimmed by 6 bases and V by 3 bases; bases with no gene match: 4. The CDR3 has 13 amino acids. CDR1 is MGHDK, CDR2 SYGVNS, per germline. CDR3 region: CASSEVTGVEQYF. The CDR3 nucleotides read TGTGCCAGCAGTGAGGTGACAGGGGTCGAGCAGTACTTC.

The chain recombines TRBV5-1 with TRBJ1-4; D is unclear. The germline V gene has CDR1 SGHRS and CDR2 YFSETQ. The CDR3 contains 14 residues. Trimming left V 0 bases short and J 5 bases short, with 8 bases between. The CDR3 reads CASSLGGLNEKLFF. The CDR3 coding sequence is TGCGCCAGCAGCTTGGGAGGGTTAAATGAAAAACTGTTTTTT.

This chain uses TRBV30 with TRBJ2-1; D not resolved. V lost 3 bases, J lost 12 bases, and 15 bases lay in between. Per germline, CDR1 GTSNPN and CDR2 SVGIG (reference sequence). CDR3 size: 12 residues. The CDR3 region is CAWRKIFRVQFF. The CDR3 region has the DNA TGTGCCTGGAGGAAGATCTTTCGGGTGCAGTTCTTC. The entire variable domain, with the rest obtained from reference TRBV30 and TRBJ2-1, is as follows: SQTIHQWPATLVQPVGSPLSLECTVEGTSNPNLYWYRQAAGRGLQLLFYSVGIGQISSEVPQNLSASRPQDRQFILSSKKLLLSDSGFYLCAWRKIFRVQFFGPGTRLTVL.

This clone was observed a few times. Other nucleotide sequences from this sample produce the same CDR3. The chain uses TRBV5-1 and TRBJ2-7; 9 bases map to TRBD1. Trimming took 0 bases from V and 3 from J; bases not matched to a gene: 1. There are 14 residues in the CDR3. Germline V gene data show CDR1 as SGHRS and CDR2 as YFSETQ. Here the CDR3 DNA reads TGCGCCAGCAGCTTGGGACAGGGGGTCTACGAGCAGTACTTC. This codes for CASSLGQGVYEQYF. Based on the CDR3 plus reference TRBV5-1 and TRBJ2-7, the full variable domain is KAGVTQTPRYLIKTRGQQVTLSCSPISGHRSVSWYQQTPGQGLQFLFEYFSETQRNKGNFPGRFSGRQFSNSRSEMNVSTLELGDSALYLCASSLGQGVYEQYFGPGTRLTVT.

The chain has TRBV29-1 and TRBJ2-1; TRBD1 might be the D (5 bases). Germline V gene lookup returns CDR1 SQVTM and CDR2 ANQGSEA. Trimming shortened V by 6 bases and J by 5 bases, and 14 bases separated the two germline ends. CDR3 length: 13 amino acids. The CDR3 here is CSVRNGQNNEQFF. The CDR3 nucleotides read TGCAGCGTGCGTAACGGACAAAACAATGAGCAGTTCTTC.

This chain joins TRBV21-1 and TRBJ2-7; the listed D gene, TRBD1, was not tested against the DNA. TRBV21-1 is shown as a pseudogene. This CDR3 region has 17 residues. CDR3 bases: TGTGCCAGCAGCAAGCACCCAGGGAAACCAGCGACCTACGAGCAGTACTTC. This translates into CASSKHPGKPATYEQYF.

The V call is TRBV6-5, the J call TRBJ2-5; 11 bases are a match to TRBD2. Germline trimming cut 6 bases from V and 4 bases from J; bases unmatched to any gene: 7. CDR3 length equals 15 residues. Germline CDR1 MNHEY, CDR2 SVGAGI. The CDR3 coding sequence is TGTGCCAGCAGGGCTAGCGGGGGGCCCGGAGAGACCCAGTACTTC. Translated, it gives CASRASGGPGETQYF.

This chain connects TRBV5-1 to TRBJ2-5, with D unresolved. The CDR3 totals 13 residues. The germline gives CDR1 SGHRS, CDR2 YFSETQ. Trimming cost V 4 bases and J 3 bases, with 10 bases left between them. CDR3 protein: CASSQQVEETQYF. The CDR3 coding sequence is TGCGCCAGCAGCCAGCAGGTGGAAGAGACCCAGTACTTC. Full variable domain (missing parts from reference TRBV5-1 and TRBJ2-5): KAGVTQTPRYLIKTRGQQVTLSCSPISGHRSVSWYQQTPGQGLQFLFEYFSETQRNKGNFPGRFSGRQFSNSRSEMNVSTLELGDSALYLCASSQQVEETQYFGPGTRLLVL.

The chain recombines TRBV27 with TRBJ1-2, with D possibly TRBD1 on 6 matching bases. Trimming pared 0 bases from V and 4 bases from J, leaving 9 bases between. The CDR3 has 14 amino acids. CDR1 MNHEY and CDR2 SMNVEV come from the germline V gene (reference sequence). CDR3 sequence reads: CASSLSRTVYGYTF. CDR3 DNA: TGTGCCAGCAGTTTATCGCGGACAGTCTATGGCTACACCTTC.

The V and J genes are TRBV28 and TRBJ1-2, with TRBD1 as a possible D gene (5 bases). This CDR3 is 14 amino acids long. Germline loops: CDR1 MDHEN, CDR2 SYDVKM. Trimming took 5 bases from V and 7 from J, leaving 17 bases between them. CDR3 nucleotide sequence: TGTGCCAGCAGTGCCCCAGGGCGGGGAGGTGGCTACACCTTC. It yields the protein CASSAPGRGGGYTF.

This chain uses TRBV5-1 with TRBJ2-7; D unclear. There are 11 residues in the CDR3. Trimming removed 0 bases from V and 6 bases from J, with 4 bases in between. Germline V lookup: CDR1 SGHRS, CDR2 YFSETQ. Here the CDR3 reads CASSLDGEQYF. The CDR3 bases are TGCGCCAGCAGCTTGGACGGCGAGCAGTACTTC.